The 25 T cell receptor beta chains listed next were all sequenced from one sample in a study of shared clonotypes between healthy human individuals. The protocol was immunoSEQ multiplex PCR, while the TCRdb copy is restricted to in-frame clones and leaves out a portion. The table lists hundreds of thousands of clones, roughly 98% of them singletons. Naive CD8 isolation took CD45RO-negative cells positively selected for CCR7 and excluded terminally differentiated effector memory CD45RA+ cells. Sequenced: naive CD8+ T cells sorted from blood. These TCRs come from a man aged 25-40 years in good health.

With regard to this clone: In the same sample, other DNA sequences code for this CDR3. The chain combines TRBV27 with TRBJ2-7, with 8 nucleotides matching TRBD1. Germline assignment: CDR1 MNHEY and CDR2 SMNVEV (reference sequence). The length of the CDR3 is 13 residues. The ends lost 3 bases at V and 3 bases at J; junction bases unmatched: 1. In DNA form, the CDR3 reads TGTGCCAGCAGTTTGACAGGGGACTACGAGCAGTACTTC. Its translation: CASSLTGDYEQYF.

Only one count was recorded for this clone. The chain carries TRBV5-1 and TRBJ2-4; 7 bases are shared with TRBD1. This CDR3 is built from 15 residues. V trimming: 4 bases; J trimming: 7 bases; junction bases outside the gene matches: 11. Germline-derived CDR1 and CDR2 are SGHRS and YFSETQ. CDR3 sequence: CASSIAGGEGNIQYF. For the CDR3, the DNA is TGCGCCAGCAGCATTGCAGGGGGTGAGGGGAACATTCAGTACTTC.

The V call is TRBV29-1, the J call TRBJ2-7; 13 bases are shared with TRBD2. With V trimmed by 1 base and J by 3 bases, 6 bases remained unmatched. Looked up from germline, CDR1 is SQVTM and CDR2 is ANQGSEA. The CDR3 has 16 amino acids. This CDR3 is CSVEGTSGSKVYEQYF. For the CDR3, the DNA is TGCAGCGTTGAAGGGACTAGCGGGAGCAAGGTCTACGAGCAGTACTTC.

The V gene is TRBV27, the J gene TRBJ2-7; D may be TRBD1 or TRBD2 (5 bases each). CDR1 is MNHEY, CDR2 SMNVEV, per germline (reference sequence). The CDR3 has 13 residues. The V and J ends lost 1 base and 7 bases respectively, with 11 bases between them. The CDR3 region has the DNA TGTGCCAGCAGTTTATGGGGACCGGGGGAGCAGTACTTC. Encoded protein: CASSLWGPGEQYF.

The genes are TRBV7-2 and TRBJ2-1, with a possible D match to TRBD1 (5 bases). Trimming took 5 bases from V and 8 from J, leaving 16 bases between them. This CDR3 comprises 14 residues. Per germline, CDR1 SGHTA and CDR2 FQGNSA. The DNA of the CDR3 is TGTGCCAGCAGCCCTATCGTTTGGGGCCATGAGCAGTTCTTC. It translates to CASSPIVWGHEQFF.

The chain carries TRBV7-9 and TRBJ2-3; D unresolved. This CDR3 region has 13 residues. CDR1 and CDR2 (germline): SEHNR, FQNEAQ (reference sequence). The V end lost 8 bases, the J end lost 6 bases, and 15 bases lay between the germline ends. The CDR3 bases are TGTGCCAGCTTTCAGCTCTTAGGGGATACGCAGTATTTT. Protein product: CASFQLLGDTQYF.

The chain carries TRBV10-2 and TRBJ1-2, with a tentative D call TRBD1 (5 bases). Germline CDR1 and CDR2: WSHSY and SAAADI. Between the trimmed V and J ends, which lost 6 bases and 5 bases, there was a span of 16 bases. This CDR3 spans 14 amino acids. Here the CDR3 reads CASSQSQVGYGYTF. The CDR3 DNA is TGCGCCAGCAGCCAATCACAGGTCGGATATGGCTACACCTTC.

The rearrangement links TRBV13 to TRBJ2-3, with D perhaps TRBD2 (6 bases). V was pared by 4 bases and J by 9 bases, with 14 bases between. Germline CDR1 PRHDT, CDR2 FYEKMQ (reference sequence). This CDR3 comprises 13 residues. The CDR3 loop is CASSYTSSPTQYF. The CDR3 DNA follows: TGTGCCAGCAGCTACACTAGCAGCCCCACGCAGTATTTT.

As for this clone: Sequence at one end of the junction differs from germline and may be a read error. This rearrangement joins TRBV18 to TRBJ2-2; 7 bases are shared with TRBD2. This CDR3 spans 18 amino acids. Germline V gene data show CDR1 as KGHSH and CDR2 as LQKENI. The CDR3 coding sequence is TGTGCCAGCTCACCCCGCCTAGCGGAGCTTTCGAACACCGGGAAGCTGTTTTTT. Its protein is CASSPRLAELSNTGKLFF.

The V gene is TRBV5-5, the J gene TRBJ2-7; 8 positions match TRBD1. Germline V gives CDR1 SGHKS, CDR2 YYEKEE (reference sequence). CDR3 size: 14 residues. Trimming removed 6 bases from V and 3 bases from J; junction bases left unmatched: 8. CDR3 nucleotide sequence: TGTGCCAGCACCCCGGACAGGGTTGACTACGAGCAGTACTTC. It yields the protein CASTPDRVDYEQYF.

The V and J genes are TRBV7-9 and TRBJ2-7; D uncertain. CDR1 SEHNR and CDR2 FQNEAQ come from the germline V gene (reference sequence). This CDR3 comprises 15 residues. Trimming took 3 bases from V and 7 from J, leaving 19 bases between them. The CDR3, as DNA: TGTGCCAGCAGCTTGAGTAACCAACCGGCTCGGGAGCAGTACTTC. Translated, it gives CASSLSNQPAREQYF.

V usage is TRBV11-2 and J usage is TRBJ2-1; 8 bases map to TRBD1. In germline, CDR1 is SGHAT, CDR2 FQNNGV. The CDR3 is 14 residues long. The V and J ends lost 8 bases and 6 bases, in that order; junction bases with no gene match: 9. DNA for the CDR3: TGTGCCAGCTCTAGGACAGGGAGGATCAATGAGCAGTTCTTC. Translating it yields CASSRTGRINEQFF.

The rearrangement joins TRBV6-1 to TRBJ2-1; TRBD2 agrees at 15 bases. V shed 3 bases and J 7 bases; nucleotides not matched to a gene: 4. The germline V gene encodes CDR1 MNHNS and CDR2 SASEGT. The CDR3 contains 16 residues. CDR3 in DNA: TGTGCCAGCAGTGAGAAGGGACTAGCGGGAGGTAATGAGCAGTTCTTC. Translated: CASSEKGLAGGNEQFF.

Concerning this clone: This same CDR3 is encoded by further DNA sequences in the sample. The gene calls are TRBV20-1 and TRBJ2-7; no firm D call. V gave up 2 bases and J gave up 3 bases, with 5 bases separating them. Germline CDR1 reads DFQATT; CDR2 reads SNEGSKA (reference sequence). The CDR3 contains 11 residues. CDR3 protein: CSARWDYEQYF. CDR3 DNA sequence: TGCAGTGCTAGATGGGACTACGAGCAGTACTTC.

This clone occurred once. The rearrangement links TRBV9 to TRBJ2-1; 7 nucleotides line up with TRBD1. Trimming removed 4 bases from V and 3 bases from J; junction bases left unmatched: 10. This CDR3 is 16 amino acids long. Per germline, CDR1 SGDLS and CDR2 YYNGEE. The CDR3 region has the DNA TGTGCCAGCAGCCCCCCCGCCCAGGGGGTCTACAATGAGCAGTTCTTC. This encodes CASSPPAQGVYNEQFF.

V and J are TRBV2 and TRBJ2-1; TRBD2 aligns across 7 bases. The V gene's germline CDR1 is SNHLY and CDR2 FYNNEI. The CDR3 has 12 amino acids. J was trimmed by 7 bases and V by 8 bases; bases with no gene match: 5. This CDR3 is CASLGGVNEQFF. In DNA, the CDR3 is TGTGCCAGCTTGGGGGGGGTGAATGAGCAGTTCTTC.

The rearrangement joins TRBV7-8 to TRBJ2-7, with D possibly matching TRBD2 (5 bases). CDR3 length: 16 amino acids. Trimming took 4 bases from V and 3 from J, leaving 19 bases between them. Per germline, CDR1 SGHVS and CDR2 FQNEAQ. The CDR3 loop reads CASSSHSGSGNYEQYF. Here the CDR3 DNA reads TGTGCCAGCAGCTCCCACTCCGGCTCGGGGAACTACGAGCAGTACTTC. The full variable domain, completed using reference TRBV7-8 and TRBJ2-7, is GAGVSQSPRYKVAKRGQDVALRCDPISGHVSLFWYQQALGQGPEFLTYFQNEAQLDKSGLPSDRFFAERPEGSVSTLKIQRTQQEDSAVYLCASSSHSGSGNYEQYFGPGTRLTVT.

The chain links TRBV10-2 to TRBJ2-7, with 10 bases matching TRBD2. The germline gives CDR1 WSHSY, CDR2 SAAADI. The CDR3 covers 15 residues. The V gene end was trimmed by 3 bases and the J gene end by 6 bases; junction bases not matched to a gene: 8. CDR3 in amino acids: CASSDPLAGFGEQYF. The CDR3 nucleotides are TGCGCCAGCAGTGACCCACTAGCGGGATTTGGCGAGCAGTACTTC.

The chain uses TRBV7-6 and TRBJ1-1; D is unresolved. V was trimmed by 1 base and J by 5 bases, leaving 11 bases between them. Germline CDR1 and CDR2: SGHVS and FNYEAQ. The CDR3 is made up of 14 amino acids. CDR3: CASSLEDLGTEAFF. The CDR3 region has the DNA TGTGCCAGCAGCTTAGAGGATTTAGGGACTGAAGCTTTCTTT.

The chain combines TRBV9 with TRBJ2-7, with D maybe TRBD1 (5 bases). The germline V gene encodes CDR1 SGDLS and CDR2 YYNGEE. The CDR3 covers 14 residues. V shed 8 bases and J shed 4 bases, with 19 bases lying between them. The CDR3 loop reads CASSPGYGAYEQYF. The DNA for the CDR3 is TGTGCCAGTTCACCGGGCTATGGGGCGTACGAGCAGTACTTC.

V is TRBV5-6 and J is TRBJ2-3; D perhaps matches TRBD2 (5 bases). Trimming pared 0 bases from V and 3 bases from J, leaving 14 bases between. Germline loops: CDR1 SGHDT, CDR2 YYEEEE. This CDR3 is 16 amino acids long. The CDR3 loop reads CASSLAASKGTDTQYF. For the CDR3, the DNA is TGTGCCAGCAGCTTGGCGGCTAGCAAAGGGACAGATACGCAGTATTTT.

The V gene is TRBV19, the J gene TRBJ2-1; D unresolved. This CDR3 is built from 14 residues. Looked up from germline, CDR1 is LNHDA and CDR2 is SQIVND (reference sequence). V shed 7 bases and J shed 8 bases, with 18 bases lying between them. The CDR3 loop reads CASTRLPGRDEQFF. CDR3 coding DNA: TGTGCCAGTACTCGCTTACCGGGTAGGGATGAGCAGTTCTTC.

J is TRBJ2-7 and V is TRBV4-3; D is possibly TRBD2 (6 bases). The germline gives CDR1 LGHNA, CDR2 YSLEER. The CDR3 runs 16 residues. V lost 0 bases, J lost 3 bases, and 15 bases lay in between. CDR3 DNA sequence: TGCGCCAGCAGCCAAGATATCGGGGCGGGACTCTACGAGCAGTACTTC. Its protein is CASSQDIGAGLYEQYF.

This chain joins TRBV27 and TRBJ2-3; D is uncertain. Germline assignment: CDR1 MNHEY and CDR2 SMNVEV (reference sequence). The CDR3 extends over 11 amino acids. Trimming removed 6 bases from V and 6 bases from J, with 7 bases in between. CDR3 in DNA: TGTGCCAGCAGCAGCCGGGATACGCAGTATTTT. This codes for CASSSRDTQYF.

This sequence joins TRBV7-9 and TRBJ1-5, with TRBD1 identical over 8 bases. After removal of 5 bases from V and 6 bases from J, the junction contained 9 bases not matched to a gene. The CDR3 totals 15 residues. The germline gives CDR1 SEHNR, CDR2 FQNEAQ (reference sequence). CDR3 sequence (DNA): TGTGCCAGCAGCCTGGACAGGGAAAAGTCTCAGCCCCAGCATTTT. Translating gives CASSLDREKSQPQHF.